This T cell receptor (beta chain) emerged from a study of blood T cell repertoires in COVID-19. About the research overall: Italy, Spain and the United States were the sources of the convalescent and acute COVID-19 samples. In each case, the material was cDNA or gDNA derived from T cells, B-cell-depleted T cells, or PBMCs.

Per the authors' pipeline: By means of reference gene primer amplification, nucleated cell counts were estimated. Method: immunoSEQ multiplex PCR; TCRdb's copy keeps in-frame clones and lacks some. The DNA gave D and trimming, while V, J and clone size come from that table. The repertoire holds about 200,000 clones, with approximately 78% as singletons. Germline V gene data show CDR1 as LNHDA and CDR2 as SQIVND (reference sequence). V was pared by 5 bases and J by 2 bases, with 8 bases between. CDR3 length equals 13 residues. The TCR originated in an elderly woman with acute or convalescent COVID-19. The J gene is TRBJ2-3, the V gene TRBV19, with D hard to call. Sequenced material: peripheral blood. The CDR3, as DNA: TGTGCCAGTAGTTCCCTTAACACAGATACGCAGTATTTT. Amino acid sequence: CASSSLNTDTQYF.